This entry concerns a single TCR beta chain. This record belongs to a study of shared clonotypes between healthy human individuals. Generated by immunoSEQ multiplex PCR, the TCRdb table keeps only in-frame clones and is missing some. The profile covers around 2.5 million clones, with 93% appearing a single time and around 0.4% taken by the ten largest. The source material was naive CD4+ T cells from PBMCs. Sample subset: CD45RA+ positively selected. The sequence was collected from a young man in good health. Some clones in this sample may be carry-over from other donors' samples.

In nucleotides, the CDR3 is TGTGCCAGCAGCCGACGCGAACCTCTAAACACCGGGGAGCTGTTTTTT. The encoded protein is CASSRREPLNTGELFF. The chain is built from TRBV7-8 and TRBJ2-2; the D is unclear. Germline CDR1 and CDR2: SGHVS and FQNEAQ. Trimming pared 5 bases from V and 2 bases from J, leaving 15 bases between. The CDR3 has 16 residues. Based on the CDR3 plus reference TRBV7-8 and TRBJ2-2, the full variable domain is GAGVSQSPRYKVAKRGQDVALRCDPISGHVSLFWYQQALGQGPEFLTYFQNEAQLDKSGLPSDRFFAERPEGSVSTLKIQRTQQEDSAVYLCASSRREPLNTGELFFGEGSRLTVL.